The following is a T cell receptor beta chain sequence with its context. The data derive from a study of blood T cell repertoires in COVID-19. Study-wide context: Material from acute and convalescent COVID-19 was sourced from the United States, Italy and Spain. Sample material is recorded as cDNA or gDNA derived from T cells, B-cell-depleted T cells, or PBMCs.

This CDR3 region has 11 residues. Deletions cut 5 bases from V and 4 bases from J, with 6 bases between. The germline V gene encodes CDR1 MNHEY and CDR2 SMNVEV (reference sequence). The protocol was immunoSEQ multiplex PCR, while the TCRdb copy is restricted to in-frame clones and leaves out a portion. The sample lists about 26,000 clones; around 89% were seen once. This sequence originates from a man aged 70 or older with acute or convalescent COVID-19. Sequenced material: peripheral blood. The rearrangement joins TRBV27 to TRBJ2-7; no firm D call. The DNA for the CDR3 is TGTGCCAGCAGTCTCCCGTACGAGCAGTACTTC. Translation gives CASSLPYEQYF.